This entry is about one TCR beta chain. V was pared by 8 bases and J by 0 bases, with 14 bases between. Germline lookup yields CDR1 SNHLY and CDR2 FYNNEI. The CDR3 totals 14 residues. The record originates from a study of blood T cell repertoires in COVID-19. Turning to the study itself: Some COVID-19 samples were acute and others convalescent; all came from the United States, Italy and Spain. The analysed material was cDNA or gDNA that came from T cells, B-cell-depleted T cells, or PBMCs.

TCRdb's table, derived via immunoSEQ multiplex PCR, lists solely in-frame clones and lacks some. The table records about 130,000 clones, about 88% of them present only once. The sample comprised peripheral blood. The chain carries TRBV2 and TRBJ2-7, with unresolved D. The receptor comes from a woman of 80 years or more with acute or convalescent COVID-19. In DNA form, the CDR3 reads TGTGCCAGCTCCGACACGACGAGCTCCTACGAGCAGTACTTC. This translates into CASSDTTSSYEQYF.